This T cell receptor (beta chain) originates from a study of blood T cell repertoires in COVID-19. Study as a whole: PBMCs, B-cell-depleted T cells, or T cells provided the cDNA or gDNA that made up the material.

The CDR3 sequence is 13 residues long. V lost 8 bases and J 5 bases, leaving 15 bases between the germline ends. Germline loops: CDR1 MNHEY, CDR2 SVGAGI. Those enrolled, adults aged about 18 to 89 years, came from about 24 US areas. Donors were grouped by their self-reported clinical history. The table came from immunoSEQ multiplex PCR; TCRdb's copy has only in-frame clones and leaves some out. The table has approximately 150,000 clones, 87% seen once; the top ten hold over 4%. This chain uses TRBV6-5 with TRBJ1-1, with D possibly being TRBD1 (6 bases). The sequencing sample was made of PBMCs or T cells enriched from blood (not recorded which). The TCR was taken from a woman in her thirties or forties who had been exposed to COVID-19. The chain's CDR3 is CASARGLRTEAFF. The CDR3, as DNA: TGTGCCAGCGCCAGGGGTCTACGGACTGAAGCTTTCTTT.